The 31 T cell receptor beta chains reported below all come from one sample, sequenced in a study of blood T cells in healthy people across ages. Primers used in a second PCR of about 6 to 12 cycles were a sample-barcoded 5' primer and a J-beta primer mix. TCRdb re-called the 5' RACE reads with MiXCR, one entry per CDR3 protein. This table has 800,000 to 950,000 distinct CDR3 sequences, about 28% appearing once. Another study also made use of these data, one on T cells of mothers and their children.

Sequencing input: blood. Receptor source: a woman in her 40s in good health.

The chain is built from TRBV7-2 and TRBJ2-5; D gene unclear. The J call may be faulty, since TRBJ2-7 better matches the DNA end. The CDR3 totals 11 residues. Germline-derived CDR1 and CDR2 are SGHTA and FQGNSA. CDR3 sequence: CASSLDHEQYF. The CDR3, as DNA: TGTGCCAGCAGCTTAGATCACGAGCAGTACTTC.

The CDR3 reads CASSYPLSDTQYF. The CDR3 DNA is TGTGCCAGCAGTTACCCCCTCTCAGATACGCAGTATTTT. The chain joins TRBV12-3 or TRBV12-4 to TRBJ2-3; D gene uncertain. This CDR3 comprises 13 residues. V was trimmed by 4 bases and J by 4 bases, leaving 9 bases between them.

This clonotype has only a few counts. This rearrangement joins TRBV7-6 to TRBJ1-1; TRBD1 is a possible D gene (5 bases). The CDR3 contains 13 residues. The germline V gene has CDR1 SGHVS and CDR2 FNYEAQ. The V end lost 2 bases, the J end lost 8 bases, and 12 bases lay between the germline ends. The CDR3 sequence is CASSLLPWGEAFF. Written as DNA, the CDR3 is TGTGCCAGCAGCTTACTGCCGTGGGGGGAAGCTTTCTTT.

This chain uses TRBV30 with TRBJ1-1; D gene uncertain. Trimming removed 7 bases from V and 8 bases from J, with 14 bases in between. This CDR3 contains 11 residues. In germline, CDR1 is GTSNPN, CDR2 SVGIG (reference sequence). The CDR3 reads CASPRGVEAFF. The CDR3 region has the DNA TGTGCCTCCCCACGCGGGGTGGAAGCTTTCTTT.

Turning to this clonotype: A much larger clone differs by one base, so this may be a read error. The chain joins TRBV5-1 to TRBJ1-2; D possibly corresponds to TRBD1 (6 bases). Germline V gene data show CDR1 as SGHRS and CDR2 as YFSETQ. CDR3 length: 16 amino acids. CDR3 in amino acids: CTSSLVWTAFNYGYTF. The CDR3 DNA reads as TGCACCAGCAGCTTGGTATGGACAGCCTTTAACTATGGCTACACCTTC.

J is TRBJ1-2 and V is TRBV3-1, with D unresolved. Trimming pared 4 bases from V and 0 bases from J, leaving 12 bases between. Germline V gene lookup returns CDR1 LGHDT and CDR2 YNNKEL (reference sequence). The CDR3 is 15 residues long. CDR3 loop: CASSRGIGPNYGYTF. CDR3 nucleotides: TGTGCCAGCAGCCGAGGCATTGGCCCTAACTATGGCTACACCTTC.

CDR3 sequence reads: CASSPYKPGQGFTDTQYF. In DNA, the CDR3 is TGCGCCAGCAGCCCATACAAACCGGGACAGGGGTTCACAGATACGCAGTATTTT. This chain uses TRBV5-1 with TRBJ2-3; 10 bases map to TRBD1. After removal of 4 bases from V and 2 bases from J, the junction contained 13 bases not matched to a gene. The CDR3 is 18 amino acids. The V gene's germline CDR1 is SGHRS and CDR2 YFSETQ.

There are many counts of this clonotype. In nucleotides, the CDR3 is TGTGCCAGCAGTCCCACCCCTAATGGCTACACCTTC. Amino acid sequence: CASSPTPNGYTF. This chain links TRBV7-9 with TRBJ1-2; no clear D gene. CDR1 and CDR2 (germline): SEHNR, FQNEAQ (reference sequence). This CDR3 region has 12 residues. Trimming took 6 bases from V and 6 from J, leaving 11 bases between them.

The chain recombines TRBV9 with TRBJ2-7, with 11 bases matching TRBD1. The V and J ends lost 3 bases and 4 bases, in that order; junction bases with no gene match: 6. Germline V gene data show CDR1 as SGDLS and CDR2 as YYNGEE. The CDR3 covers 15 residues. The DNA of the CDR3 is TGTGCCAGCAGCGCCCGGGACAGGGGGACTTACGAGCAGTACTTC. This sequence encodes CASSARDRGTYEQYF.

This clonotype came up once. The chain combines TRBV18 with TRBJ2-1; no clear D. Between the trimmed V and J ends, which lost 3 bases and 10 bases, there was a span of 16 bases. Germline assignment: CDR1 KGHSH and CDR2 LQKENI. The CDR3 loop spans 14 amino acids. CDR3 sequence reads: CASSPRPSEEEQFF. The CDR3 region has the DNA TGTGCCAGCTCACCGCGCCCCTCTGAGGAGGAGCAGTTCTTC. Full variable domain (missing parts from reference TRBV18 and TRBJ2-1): NAGVMQNPRHLVRRRGQEARLRCSPMKGHSHVYWYRQLPEEGLKFMVYLQKENIIDESGMPKERFSAEFPKEGPSILRIQQVVRGDSAAYFCASSPRPSEEEQFFGPGTRLTVL.

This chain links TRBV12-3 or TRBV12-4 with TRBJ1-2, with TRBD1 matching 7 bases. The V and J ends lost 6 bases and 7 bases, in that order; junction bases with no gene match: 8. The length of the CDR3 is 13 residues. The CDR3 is CASSLTGWGGYTF. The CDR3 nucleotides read TGTGCCAGCAGCCTGACAGGGTGGGGTGGCTACACCTTC.

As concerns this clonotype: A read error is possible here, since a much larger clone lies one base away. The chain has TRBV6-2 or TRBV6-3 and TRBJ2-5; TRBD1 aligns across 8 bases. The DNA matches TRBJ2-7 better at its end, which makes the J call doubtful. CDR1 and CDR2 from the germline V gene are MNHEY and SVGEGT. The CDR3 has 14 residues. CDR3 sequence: CASSPGQAFCEQYF. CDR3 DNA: TGTGCCAGCAGTCCGGGACAGGCTTTCTGCGAGCAGTACTTC.

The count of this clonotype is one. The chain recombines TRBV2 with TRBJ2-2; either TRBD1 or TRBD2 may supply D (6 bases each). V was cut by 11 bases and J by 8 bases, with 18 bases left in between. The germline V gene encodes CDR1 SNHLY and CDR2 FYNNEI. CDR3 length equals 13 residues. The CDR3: CAAGPGAAGELFF. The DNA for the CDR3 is TGTGCCGCCGGGCCGGGGGCGGCGGGGGAGCTGTTTTTT.

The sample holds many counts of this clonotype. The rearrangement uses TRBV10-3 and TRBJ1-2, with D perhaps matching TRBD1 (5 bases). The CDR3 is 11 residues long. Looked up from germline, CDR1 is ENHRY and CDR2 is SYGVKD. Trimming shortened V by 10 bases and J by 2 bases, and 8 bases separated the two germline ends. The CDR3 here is CATRDNYGYTF. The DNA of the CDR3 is TGTGCCACCCGGGACAACTATGGCTACACCTTC.

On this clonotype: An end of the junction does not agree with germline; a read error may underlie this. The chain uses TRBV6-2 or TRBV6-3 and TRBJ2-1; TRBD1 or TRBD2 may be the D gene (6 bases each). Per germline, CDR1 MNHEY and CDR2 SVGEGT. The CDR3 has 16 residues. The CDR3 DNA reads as TGTGCCAGCAGTTACCCTCCCGGGGGCTCCTACAATGAGCAGTTCTTT. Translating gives CASSYPPGGSYNEQFF.

This CDR3 is CASSFTGGTDTQYF. The CDR3, as DNA: TGTGCCAGCAGCTTTACAGGGGGGACAGATACGCAGTATTTT. The rearrangement links TRBV7-9 to TRBJ2-3; 8 bases line up with TRBD1. Losses at the gene ends were 3 bases for V and 3 bases for J; bases not matched to a gene: 2. Germline lookup yields CDR1 SEHNR and CDR2 FQNEAQ (reference sequence). There are 14 residues in the CDR3.

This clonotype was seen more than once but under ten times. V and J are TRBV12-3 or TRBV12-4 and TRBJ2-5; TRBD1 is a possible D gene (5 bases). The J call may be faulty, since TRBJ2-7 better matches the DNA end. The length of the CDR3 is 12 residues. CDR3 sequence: CASSFRQLEQYF. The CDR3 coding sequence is TGTGCCAGCAGTTTTCGACAGCTCGAGCAGTACTTC.

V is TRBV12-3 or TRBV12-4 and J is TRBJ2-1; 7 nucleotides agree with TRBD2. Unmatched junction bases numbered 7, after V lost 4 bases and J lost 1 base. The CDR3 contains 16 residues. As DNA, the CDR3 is TGTGCCAGCAGTTCGTTTAGCGGGTTATCCTACAATGAGCAGTTCTTC. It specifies CASSSFSGLSYNEQFF.

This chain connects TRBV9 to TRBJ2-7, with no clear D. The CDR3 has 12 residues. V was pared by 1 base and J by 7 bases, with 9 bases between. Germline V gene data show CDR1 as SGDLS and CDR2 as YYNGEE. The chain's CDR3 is CASSVKYSEQYF. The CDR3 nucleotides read TGTGCCAGCAGCGTAAAGTATAGTGAGCAGTACTTC.

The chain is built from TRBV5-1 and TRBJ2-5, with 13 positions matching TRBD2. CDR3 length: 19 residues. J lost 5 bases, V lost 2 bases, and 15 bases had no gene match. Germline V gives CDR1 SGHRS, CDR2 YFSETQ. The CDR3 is CASSFNILGTSGAGETQYF. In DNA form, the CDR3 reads TGCGCCAGCAGCTTCAACATTCTGGGGACTAGCGGGGCTGGGGAGACCCAGTACTTC.

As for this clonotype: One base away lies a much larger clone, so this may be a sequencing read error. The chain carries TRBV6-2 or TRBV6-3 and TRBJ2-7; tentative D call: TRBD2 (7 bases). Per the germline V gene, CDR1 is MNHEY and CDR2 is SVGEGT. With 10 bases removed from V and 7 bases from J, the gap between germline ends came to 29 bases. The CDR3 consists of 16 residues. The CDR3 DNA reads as TGTGCCACCCAGGGGATCTCAAGCGGGGATTACAATGAGCAGTACTTC. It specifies CATQGISSGDYNEQYF.

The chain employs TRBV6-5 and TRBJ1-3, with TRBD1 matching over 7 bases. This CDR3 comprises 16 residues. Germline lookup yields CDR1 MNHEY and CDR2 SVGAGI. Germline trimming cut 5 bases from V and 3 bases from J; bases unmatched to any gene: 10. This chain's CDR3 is CASSPATGIIGNTIYF. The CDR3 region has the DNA TGTGCCAGCAGTCCAGCGACAGGGATTATTGGAAACACCATATATTTT.

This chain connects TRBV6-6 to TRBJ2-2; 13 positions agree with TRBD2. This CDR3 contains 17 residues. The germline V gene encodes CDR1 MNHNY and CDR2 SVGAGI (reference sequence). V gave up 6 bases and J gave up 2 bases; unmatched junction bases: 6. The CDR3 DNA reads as TGTGCCAGCAGAAGGACTAGCGGGGGAAGAAACACCGGGGAGCTGTTTTTT. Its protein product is CASRRTSGGRNTGELFF.

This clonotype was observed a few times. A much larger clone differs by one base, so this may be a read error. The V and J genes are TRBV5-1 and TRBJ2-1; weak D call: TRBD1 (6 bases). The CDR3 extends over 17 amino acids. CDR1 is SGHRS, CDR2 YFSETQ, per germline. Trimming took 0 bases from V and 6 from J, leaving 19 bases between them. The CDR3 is CASSLGTGTPASNEQFF. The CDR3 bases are TGCGCCAGCAGCTTGGGAACCGGGACACCAGCCTCCAATGAGCAGTTCTTC.

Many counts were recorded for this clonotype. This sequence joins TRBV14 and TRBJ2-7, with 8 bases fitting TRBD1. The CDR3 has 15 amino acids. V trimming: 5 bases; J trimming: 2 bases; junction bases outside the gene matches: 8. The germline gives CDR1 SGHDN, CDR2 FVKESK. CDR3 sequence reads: CASSVGQGRAYEQYF. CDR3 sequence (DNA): TGTGCCAGCAGCGTCGGACAGGGACGCGCCTACGAGCAGTACTTC.

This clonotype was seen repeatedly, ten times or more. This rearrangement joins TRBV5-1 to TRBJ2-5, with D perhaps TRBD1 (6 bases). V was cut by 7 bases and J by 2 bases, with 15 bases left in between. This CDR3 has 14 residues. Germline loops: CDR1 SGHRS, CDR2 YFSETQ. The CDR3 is CASCPSTGQETQYF. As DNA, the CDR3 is TGCGCCAGCTGCCCCTCGACAGGTCAAGAGACCCAGTACTTC.

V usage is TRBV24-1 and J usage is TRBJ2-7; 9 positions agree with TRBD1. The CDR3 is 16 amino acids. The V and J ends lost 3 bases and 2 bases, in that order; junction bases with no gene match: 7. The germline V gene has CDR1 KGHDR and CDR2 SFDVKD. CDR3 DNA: TGTGCCACCAGTGATCCTGGGACAGGGACGGCCTACGAGCAGTACTTC. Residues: CATSDPGTGTAYEQYF.

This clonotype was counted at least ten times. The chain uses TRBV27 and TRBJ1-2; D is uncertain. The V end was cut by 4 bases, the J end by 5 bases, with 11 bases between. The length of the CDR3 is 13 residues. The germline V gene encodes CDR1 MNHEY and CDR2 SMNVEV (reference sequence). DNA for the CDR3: TGTGCCAGCAGTTCTGGTCCGGGGTATGGCTACACCTTC. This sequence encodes CASSSGPGYGYTF.

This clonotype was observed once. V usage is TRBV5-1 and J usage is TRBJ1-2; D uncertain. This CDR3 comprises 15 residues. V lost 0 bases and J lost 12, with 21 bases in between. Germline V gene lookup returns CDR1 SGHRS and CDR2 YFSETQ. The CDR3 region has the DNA TGCGCCAGCAGCTTGGGTCGGCTTAACGTGGTGGGCCACACCTTC. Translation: CASSLGRLNVVGHTF.

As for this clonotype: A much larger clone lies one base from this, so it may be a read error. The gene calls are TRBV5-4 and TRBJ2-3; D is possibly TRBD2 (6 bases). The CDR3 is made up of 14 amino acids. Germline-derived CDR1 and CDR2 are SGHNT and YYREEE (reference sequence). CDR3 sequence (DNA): TGTGCCAGCAACTTGGGGCTGGGAGGAGATACGCAGTATTTT. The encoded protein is CASNLGLGGDTQYF.

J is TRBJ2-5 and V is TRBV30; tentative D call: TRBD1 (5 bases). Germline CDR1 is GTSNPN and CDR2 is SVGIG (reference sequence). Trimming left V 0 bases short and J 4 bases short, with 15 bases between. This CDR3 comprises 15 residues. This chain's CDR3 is CAWSVWQGSRETQYF. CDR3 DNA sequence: TGTGCCTGGAGTGTATGGCAGGGTAGTCGAGAGACCCAGTACTTC. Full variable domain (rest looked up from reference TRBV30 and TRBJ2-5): SQTIHQWPATLVQPVGSPLSLECTVEGTSNPNLYWYRQAAGRGLQLLFYSVGIGQISSEVPQNLSASRPQDRQFILSSKKLLLSDSGFYLCAWSVWQGSRETQYFGPGTRLLVL.